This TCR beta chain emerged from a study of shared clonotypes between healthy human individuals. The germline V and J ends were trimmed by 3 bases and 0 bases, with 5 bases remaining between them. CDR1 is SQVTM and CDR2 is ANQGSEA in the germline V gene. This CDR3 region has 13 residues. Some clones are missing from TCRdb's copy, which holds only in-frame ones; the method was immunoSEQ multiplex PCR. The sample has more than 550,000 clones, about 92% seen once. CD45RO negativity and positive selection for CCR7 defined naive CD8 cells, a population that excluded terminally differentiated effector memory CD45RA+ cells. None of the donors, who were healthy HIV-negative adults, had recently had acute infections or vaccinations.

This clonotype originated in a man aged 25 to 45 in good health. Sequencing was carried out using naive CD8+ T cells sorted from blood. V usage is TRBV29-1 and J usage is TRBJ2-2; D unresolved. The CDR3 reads CSVDVPNTGELFF. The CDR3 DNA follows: TGCAGCGTTGATGTGCCGAACACCGGGGAGCTGTTTTTT.